A single sample is the source of the 28 T cell receptor beta chains below, sequenced in a study of beta chain features in type 1 diabetes. General study points: In every one of the four CD4+ subsets, TCRB CDR3s were moderately but significantly shorter in Type 1 diabetes patients.

Antigen specificity for these receptors is unknown. The isolated RNA, all of it, was reverse transcribed, so expressed TCRB transcripts were what got sequenced. Using immunoSEQ multiplex PCR, the repertoire was profiled, and TCRdb retains in-frame clones only, with some absent. The data contain over 600,000 clones, around 12% of them singletons. Sequenced material: naive CD4+ T cells from blood. These receptors were collected from a young man with type 1 diabetes.

This CDR3 is CASSYRPRISAGELFF. CDR3 in DNA: TGTGCCAGCAGTTACCGCCCTAGGATATCAGCCGGGGAGCTGTTTTTT. This sequence joins TRBV27 and TRBJ2-2, with unresolved D. This CDR3 spans 16 amino acids. V dropped 4 bases and J dropped 6 bases, with 18 bases sitting between them. Per the germline V gene, CDR1 is MNHEY and CDR2 is SMNVEV (reference sequence).

This clone was counted between two and nine times. The CDR3 DNA is TGTGCCAGCAGCCGGGACAGAGGAGGCTACACCTTC. The encoded protein is CASSRDRGGYTF. This chain uses TRBV5-6 with TRBJ1-2, with 7 nucleotides matching TRBD1. The J segment lost 8 bases and the V segment lost 4 bases, leaving 5 bases of the junction unmatched. Per germline, CDR1 SGHDT and CDR2 YYEEEE. This CDR3 is built from 12 residues.

This sequence joins TRBV2 and TRBJ2-3; 13 bases fit TRBD2. Germline trimming cut 6 bases from V and 6 bases from J; bases unmatched to any gene: 3. This CDR3 region has 14 residues. Germline assignment: CDR1 SNHLY and CDR2 FYNNEI. CDR3 in amino acids: CASSLGLAGDTQYF. The CDR3 DNA reads as TGTGCCAGCAGCTTGGGACTAGCGGGGGATACGCAGTATTTT.

Only a few counts were recorded for this clone. The chain employs TRBV28 and TRBJ1-5; a possible D gene is TRBD1 (6 bases). The germline CDR1 and CDR2 sequences are MDHEN and SYDVKM. V was pared by 9 bases and J by 7 bases, with 16 bases between. The CDR3 loop spans 13 amino acids. CDR3 loop: CASRYGTKQPQHF. CDR3 in DNA: TGTGCCAGTCGATATGGGACAAAACAGCCCCAGCATTTT.

The CDR3 is CASSQILAGSYNEQFF. Written as DNA, the CDR3 is TGCGCCAGCAGCCAAATTCTAGCGGGGTCCTACAATGAGCAGTTCTTC. The gene calls are TRBV4-3 and TRBJ2-1; 9 bases line up with TRBD2. The CDR3 loop spans 16 amino acids. Unmatched junction bases numbered 3, after V lost 2 bases and J lost 1 base. The germline V gene encodes CDR1 LGHNA and CDR2 YSLEER.

V gene TRBV29-1 combines with J gene TRBJ2-1; 9 positions agree with TRBD2. The CDR3 runs to 14 residues. CDR1 and CDR2 (germline): SQVTM, ANQGSEA. The V gene end was trimmed by 7 bases and the J gene end by 4 bases; junction bases not matched to a gene: 8. The CDR3 sequence is CSASGTSNYNEQFF. The DNA for the CDR3 is TGCAGCGCATCCGGGACTAGCAATTACAATGAGCAGTTCTTC.

The rearrangement links TRBV10-3 to TRBJ2-7, with 7 bases that match TRBD1. Germline V gene sequence: CDR1 ENHRY, CDR2 SYGVKD. V trimming: 6 bases; J trimming: 5 bases; junction bases outside the gene matches: 16. The CDR3 spans 16 residues. The CDR3 bases are TGTGCCATCAGCGGATCGACAGGGAAGTCCGGGGACGAGCAGTACTTC. It yields the protein CAISGSTGKSGDEQYF.

The chain has TRBV7-9 and TRBJ1-4; unclear D gene. The V end lost 0 bases, the J end lost 0 bases, and 8 bases lay between the germline ends. Germline CDR1 reads SEHNR; CDR2 reads FQNEAQ (reference sequence). This CDR3 is built from 16 residues. The CDR3 here is CASSLAAASTNEKLFF. As DNA, the CDR3 is TGTGCCAGCAGCTTAGCAGCAGCCTCAACTAATGAAAAACTGTTTTTT.

This clone was picked up a small number of times. The genes are TRBV7-2 and TRBJ2-1, with 10 nucleotides matching TRBD1. The CDR3 has 14 residues. V dropped 3 bases and J dropped 7; count of bases not matched to a gene: 3. CDR1 is SGHTA and CDR2 is FQGNSA in the germline V gene. CDR3 amino acids: CASSLGQGRNEQFF. DNA for the CDR3: TGTGCCAGCAGCTTGGGACAGGGGAGGAATGAGCAGTTCTTC.

The chain links TRBV2 to TRBJ1-4; 7 positions agree with TRBD1. CDR3 size: 15 residues. Germline CDR1 reads SNHLY; CDR2 reads FYNNEI. Germline trimming cut 6 bases from V and 5 bases from J; bases unmatched to any gene: 9. CDR3 in amino acids: CASSTLGQRNEKLFF. CDR3 coding DNA: TGTGCCAGCAGCACTCTGGGACAGAGGAATGAAAAACTGTTTTTT.

This clone came up a few times. The V and J genes are TRBV30 and TRBJ2-1, with TRBD2 matching over 12 bases. CDR3 length: 15 amino acids. The germline gives CDR1 GTSNPN, CDR2 SVGIG (reference sequence). Unmatched junction bases numbered 3, after V lost 3 bases and J lost 3 bases. CDR3 in DNA: TGTGCCTGGAGCCGACTAGCGGGGGTCTACAATGAGCAGTTCTTC. It is translated as CAWSRLAGVYNEQFF.

CDR3 DNA: TGTGCCAGTAACCGGCTAGACCGAACGTACAATGAGCAGTTCTTC. Protein sequence: CASNRLDRTYNEQFF. J is TRBJ2-1 and V is TRBV19, with D uncertain. The CDR3 covers 15 residues. The germline V and J ends were trimmed by 7 bases and 4 bases, with 17 bases remaining between them. Germline V gene data show CDR1 as LNHDA and CDR2 as SQIVND (reference sequence).

The chain carries TRBV13 and TRBJ1-5; D is ambiguous. V shed 6 bases and J shed 7 bases, with 16 bases lying between them. This CDR3 contains 14 residues. Germline values: CDR1 PRHDT, CDR2 FYEKMQ (reference sequence). CDR3 in DNA: TGTGCCAGCAGTAAAAGAGGGCGCCACCAGCCCCAGCATTTT. Amino acid sequence: CASSKRGRHQPQHF. The full variable domain, in which reference TRBV13 and TRBJ1-5 provide the parts outside the CDR3, is AAGVIQSPRHLIKEKRETATLKCYPIPRHDTVYWYQQGPGQDPQFLISFYEKMQSDKGSIPDRFSAQQFSDYHSELNMSSLELGDSALYFCASSKRGRHQPQHFGDGTRLSIL.

Of note for this clone: Other nucleotide sequences in the sample specify the same CDR3. J is TRBJ2-7 and V is TRBV28; 11 nucleotides line up with TRBD2. In germline, CDR1 is MDHEN, CDR2 SYDVKM. With 3 bases clipped from V and 3 bases from J, the junction kept 1 base outside the gene matches. This CDR3 comprises 14 residues. CDR3 DNA: TGTGCCAGCAGTTTGACTAGCGGGGTCTACGAGCAGTACTTC. Translation: CASSLTSGVYEQYF. The full variable domain, with the rest looked up from reference TRBV28 and TRBJ2-7, is DVKVTQSSRYLVKRTGEKVFLECVQDMDHENMFWYRQDPGLGLRLIYFSYDVKMKEKGDIPEGYSVSREKKERFSLILESASTNQTSMYLCASSLTSGVYEQYFGPGTRLTVT.

The genes are TRBV2 and TRBJ1-6; 9 positions match TRBD1. V shed 8 bases, J shed 9 bases, and the junction held 5 bases outside the gene matches. Germline CDR1 and CDR2: SNHLY and FYNNEI. This CDR3 has 13 amino acids. The CDR3 sequence is CASGQGLGSPLHF. The DNA of the CDR3 is TGTGCCAGCGGACAGGGGTTGGGTTCACCCCTCCACTTT. The entire variable domain, with the rest obtained from reference TRBV2 and TRBJ1-6, is as follows: EPEVTQTPSHQVTQMGQEVILRCVPISNHLYFYWYRQILGQKVEFLVSFYNNEISEKSEIFDDQFSVERPDGSNFTLKIRSTKLEDSAMYFCASGQGLGSPLHFGNGTRLTVT.

The rearrangement uses TRBV28 and TRBJ2-1; 8 bases align to TRBD1. The CDR3 totals 16 residues. Germline loops: CDR1 MDHEN, CDR2 SYDVKM. V shed 6 bases, J shed 5 bases, and the junction held 12 bases outside the gene matches. The CDR3 DNA reads as TGTGCCAGCAGCCATGCCGCTCAGGGGGCGGACAATGAGCAGTTCTTC. Protein sequence: CASSHAAQGADNEQFF.

As concerns this clone: Distinct nucleotide sequences in the sample also encode this CDR3. The rearrangement links TRBV29-1 to TRBJ2-7, with TRBD1 identical over 11 bases. Looked up from germline, CDR1 is SQVTM and CDR2 is ANQGSEA. The length of the CDR3 is 13 residues. The CDR3: CSVGTGGSYEQYF. CDR3 bases: TGCAGTGTCGGGACAGGGGGATCGTACGAGCAGTACTTC.

This clone was counted between two and nine times. The chain joins TRBV7-3 to TRBJ2-1; 12 bases are a match to TRBD2. This CDR3 has 14 amino acids. Germline loops: CDR1 SGHTA, CDR2 FQGTGA. V lost 7 bases, J lost 7 bases, and 5 bases stayed unmatched. The chain's CDR3 is CASTLAGGPNEQFF. CDR3 bases: TGTGCCAGCACCCTAGCGGGGGGGCCAAATGAGCAGTTCTTC.

A few counts support this clone. V gene TRBV5-1 combines with J gene TRBJ2-4; 8 nucleotides agree with TRBD1. Germline V gene sequence: CDR1 SGHRS, CDR2 YFSETQ. The CDR3 spans 15 residues. V was pared by 4 bases and J by 7 bases, with 10 bases of the junction left unmatched. In DNA form, the CDR3 reads TGCGCCAGCAGCCCCCCAGAGCAGGGGGCGAACATTCAGTACTTC. Translated: CASSPPEQGANIQYF.

A few counts support this clone. V is TRBV18 and J is TRBJ1-2, with D unclear. This CDR3 comprises 14 residues. V was shortened by 3 bases and J by 4 bases, with 12 bases between the two germline ends. The V gene's germline CDR1 is KGHSH and CDR2 LQKENI. DNA of the CDR3: TGTGCCAGCTCACCCTCCCAGGAGAGCTATGGCTACACCTTC. Its protein product is CASSPSQESYGYTF.

In this sample, this clone turned up a few times. The CDR3 protein is CASSFPYTDTTNTGELFF. Written as DNA, the CDR3 is TGTGCCAGCAGCTTCCCCTATACGGACACTACGAACACCGGGGAGCTGTTTTTT. This rearrangement joins TRBV7-9 to TRBJ2-2; D possibly corresponds to TRBD1 (5 bases). There are 18 residues in the CDR3. The germline V gene encodes CDR1 SEHNR and CDR2 FQNEAQ (reference sequence). Trimming removed 3 bases from V and 0 bases from J, with 17 bases in between. The variable domain in full, with the rest retrieved from reference TRBV7-9 and TRBJ2-2, is DTGVSQNPRHKITKRGQNVTFRCDPISEHNRLYWYRQTLGQGPEFLTYFQNEAQLEKSRLLSDRFSAERPKGSFSTLEIQRTEQGDSAMYLCASSFPYTDTTNTGELFFGEGSRLTVL.

In this sample, this clone turned up a few times. The rearrangement uses TRBV5-6 and TRBJ1-4, with D perhaps TRBD1 (6 bases). The length of the CDR3 is 14 residues. CDR1 SGHDT and CDR2 YYEEEE come from the germline V gene. V lost 5 bases and J 2 bases, leaving 10 bases between the germline ends. The CDR3 is CASSYTGTNEKLFF. CDR3 in DNA: TGTGCCAGCAGTTATACAGGGACTAATGAAAAACTGTTTTTT.

V is TRBV4-3 and J is TRBJ1-1, with D perhaps TRBD1 (6 bases). In germline, CDR1 is LGHNA, CDR2 YSLEER. Deletions cut 5 bases from V and 0 bases from J, with 7 bases between. The CDR3 length is 13 residues. The CDR3 protein is CASSGTLNTEAFF. CDR3 coding DNA: TGCGCCAGCAGCGGGACACTGAACACTGAAGCTTTCTTT.

This clone was counted a few times. The V call is TRBV19, the J call TRBJ1-1; D ambiguous. Germline V lookup: CDR1 LNHDA, CDR2 SQIVND (reference sequence). V lost 6 bases to trimming and J lost 4 bases, with 12 bases between them. CDR3 length equals 13 residues. CDR3 protein: CASSRRAVTEAFF. CDR3 DNA: TGTGCCAGTAGCCGAAGGGCGGTCACTGAAGCTTTCTTT.

This chain links TRBV7-2 with TRBJ2-2, with D perhaps TRBD1 (5 bases). V was shortened by 4 bases and J by 2 bases, with 14 bases between the two germline ends. The CDR3 is 16 residues long. The germline V gene has CDR1 SGHTA and CDR2 FQGNSA. The CDR3 sequence is CASSSQGQDNTGELFF. In DNA, the CDR3 is TGTGCCAGCAGCTCCCAGGGCCAGGATAACACCGGGGAGCTGTTTTTT. The full variable domain, its missing parts supplied by reference TRBV7-2 and TRBJ2-2, is GAGVSQSPSNKVTEKGKDVELRCDPISGHTALYWYRQSLGQGLEFLIYFQGNSAPDKSGLPSDRFSAERTGGSVSTLTIQRTQQEDSAVYLCASSSQGQDNTGELFFGEGSRLTVL.

This clone showed up just a few times. This chain connects TRBV30 to TRBJ2-5; D might be TRBD1 or TRBD2, each matching 5 bases. CDR1 and CDR2 (germline): GTSNPN, SVGIG (reference sequence). Trimming took off 5 bases at V and 7 bases at J, with 11 bases between the two ends. The CDR3 runs 11 residues. CDR3 loop: CAWDGGGTQYF. As DNA, the CDR3 is TGTGCCTGGGACGGTGGGGGGACCCAGTACTTC.

The genes are TRBV7-9 and TRBJ2-3, with a possible D match to TRBD1 (6 bases). Trimming shortened V by 5 bases and J by 5 bases, and 14 bases separated the two germline ends. This CDR3 is built from 14 residues. Germline V CDR1 and CDR2: SEHNR, FQNEAQ (reference sequence). CDR3 in DNA: TGTGCCAGCAGCATGACAGGAGGCCAAGATACGCAGTATTTT. Its translation: CASSMTGGQDTQYF.

The J gene is TRBJ1-2, the V gene TRBV30, with 8 bases matching TRBD1. Unmatched junction bases numbered 5, after V lost 3 bases and J lost 2 bases. Per the germline V gene, CDR1 is GTSNPN and CDR2 is SVGIG (reference sequence). This CDR3 is built from 14 residues. CDR3 DNA: TGTGCCTGGAGCGAGTACAGGGGGAACTATGGCTACACCTTC. Its protein is CAWSEYRGNYGYTF.